The clone carrying this TCR beta chain has a handful of counts. Its target is unknown. MiXCR was run by TCRdb on the 5' RACE reads, yielding one entry per CDR3 protein. The data show about 240,000 distinct CDR3 sequences, less than 8.5% seen once. This entry belongs to a study of T cells after yellow fever vaccination. Findings and caveats of the study: Secondary responses were weaker yet peaked faster, day 5 versus 15.

This material consisted of CD4+ T cells sorted from PBMCs, taken 15 days after the yellow fever booster vaccination. The receptor was derived from a man aged 25 to 40 who received the YFV17D yellow fever vaccine.

The chain's CDR3 is CASSYKGGTEAFF. The CDR3 region has the DNA TGTGCCAGCAGTTACAAGGGTGGGACTGAAGCTTTCTTT. This sequence joins TRBV6-2 or TRBV6-3 and TRBJ1-1; D gene uncertain. CDR3 length: 13 amino acids. V lost 2 bases and J lost 5, with 9 bases in between. Germline V gene lookup returns CDR1 MNHEY and CDR2 SVGEGT.